This T cell receptor beta chain came from a study of regulatory T cells in long-lasting Graves disease. The ends were cut back, 6 bases at V and 3 bases at J, with 9 bases in the middle. The CDR3 loop spans 13 amino acids. Germline CDR1 and CDR2: GTSNPN and SVGIG (reference sequence). Sample time point: persistent/refractory GD, antithyroid drugs over 5 years with positive TRAb. The TCR library was prepared using RNA isolated from PBMCs. This clonotype was observed a few times. Both iRepertoire HTBI primers and Arm-PCR of CDR3 regions were used to build the TCR beta libraries. Source study methods: Looking across samples, the authors found roughly 58 TRBV and some 13 TRBJ segments. MiXCR, applied by TCRdb to the multiplex PCR reads, yields one record per CDR3 protein. These V and J calls originate from TCRdb's pipeline instead of the authors' own analysis. The sample gives about 470,000 distinct CDR3 sequences, approximately 21% of which show up once; about 6.6% is in the top ten.

The source material was peripheral blood mononuclear cells (PBMCs), sampled when the disease was refractory, from a patient treated with antithyroid drugs. The chain is built from TRBV30 and TRBJ1-6; D gene unclear. The TCR was taken from a female donor with Graves disease. The CDR3 nucleotides are TGTGCCTGCGCTCCTAACTATAATTCACCCCTCCACTTT. Its protein is CACAPNYNSPLHF.